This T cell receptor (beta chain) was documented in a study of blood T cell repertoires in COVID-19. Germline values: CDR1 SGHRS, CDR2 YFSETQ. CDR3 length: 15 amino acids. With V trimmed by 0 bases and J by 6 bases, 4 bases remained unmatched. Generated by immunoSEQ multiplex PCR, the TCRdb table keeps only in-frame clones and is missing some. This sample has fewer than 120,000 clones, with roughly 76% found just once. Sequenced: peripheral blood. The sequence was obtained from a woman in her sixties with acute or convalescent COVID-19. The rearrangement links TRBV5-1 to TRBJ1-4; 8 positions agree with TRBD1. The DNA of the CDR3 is TGCGCCAGCAGCTTGGGCGGACAGGGATATGAAAAACTGTTTTTT. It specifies CASSLGGQGYEKLFF.